This T cell receptor (beta chain) stems from a study of CD8+ T cells in alopecia areata (dated by TCRdb to between 2017 and 2018). Some background on the complete study: Treated patients were enrolled in an open-label pilot trial of oral tofacitinib, 5 to 10 mg twice daily, for moderate-to-severe alopecia areata. Tofacitinib-treated patients had biopsies at baseline and at 4 and 24 weeks of treatment, with a later scalp biopsy in several patients. High-throughput TCRbeta sequencing was used to examine T cell clonal expansion in alopecia areata in both the C3H/HeJ mouse model and human patients. Human TCRbeta sequencing covered scalp tissue and sorted CD4+ and CD8+ peripheral blood T cells from patchy and totalis/universalis alopecia areata patients and healthy controls. RNA was extracted with the PAXgene miRNA kit for fixed scalp, the miRNeasy kit for PBMCs, and the RNeasy kit for mouse skin. Scalp clonality was compared across normal scalp (n=4), patchy alopecia areata scalp (n=8), and alopecia totalis/universalis scalp (n=8). immunoSEQ multiplex PCR using 35 Vbeta forward primers and 13 Jbeta reverse primers was used to amplify TCRbeta CDR3 regions. Patients received tofacitinib for 6 to 18 months and were then followed off drug for 6 months to check for delayed response and recurrence. The SALT score, which quantifies the percentage of affected scalp surface area, was used to measure disease severity in treated patients.

The library was generated by the immunoSEQ multiplex PCR assay. RNA was extracted from all samples and reverse transcribed into cDNA, which served as template for TCR sequencing. SuperScript III was used to make first-strand cDNA, primed with a 2:1 mix of oligo-dT and random hexamers. Amplification bias was assessed with a synthetic immune receptor repertoire, and residual bias was removed computationally. The authors' analysis ran thus. After raw reads were preprocessed to remove errors, the CDR3 was defined following IMGT conventions as running from the conserved cysteine to phenylalanine. To get clonality, Shannon entropy was normalized by log2 of the number of productive unique TCRs and the result was subtracted from 1. Whether scalp clones were CD4 or CD8 was inferred by matching scalp TCRbeta sequences against CD4 and CD8 repertoires sorted from blood. TCRdb re-hosts the immuneACCESS table, in-frame sequences only. Its copies lack some clones; in the studies checked, an unresolved V gene accounts for under half of them, and the cause for the rest is not known. The V and J calls and clone size are taken from that table; D and trimming were inferred from the DNA. Counted in this sample were some 150,000 clones; 45% to 60% of them appeared once. The ten top clones hold approximately 15% of the sample.

What the time point label conveys for this sample: about four weeks on oral tofacitinib. The treatment or condition label of this sample denotes: oral pan-JAK inhibitor, 5-10 mg twice daily. Lesional scalp punch biopsies and peripheral blood were obtained from alopecia areata patients. PBMCs were isolated by density centrifugation and stained for CD3, CD4 and CD8, after which CD4+ and CD8+ T cells were sorted on a FACSAria. V is reduced by 4 bases and J by 0 bases, leaving a spacing of 14 bases between them. The CDR3 runs 15 residues from the cysteine to the phenylalanine. Only CDR3 DNA remains: 45 bases, in frame from the first base. The germline V gene (reference sequence) gives CDR1 as GTSNPN and CDR2 as SVGIG. The study at large found these results: Compared with normal scalp, lesional scalp, particularly in alopecia totalis/universalis, had higher clonality and more expanded CD8+ clones, which suggests antigenic drive. TCR sequences shared between patients were less clear than in mice, possibly partly because of HLA diversity in the patient population. Tofacitinib significantly lowered scalp clonality and the number of expanded CD8+ clones among the top 100 scalp clones. Resident alphabeta T cells in normal human skin are also sequenced, complicating scalp TCR repertoire analysis, unlike mouse skin dominated by gammadelta T cells. The treated cohort was small, with a single nonresponder, so links between baseline CD8+ expansion and response need larger studies. Many expanded lesional clones persisted in scalp and blood during tofacitinib treatment, which may partly explain relapse after stopping treatment.

With regard to this clone: Its antigen is not yet known. Base qualities were left out, and no much larger clone turns up one base away.

Recombination joined TRBV30 with TRBJ2-3; no D gene is confidently identified. This receptor was obtained from a human donor with alopecia areata. The sequencing used CD8+ T cells sorted from blood, collected at week 4, from a patient treated with tofacitinib. Read as DNA, the sequence is TGTGCCTGGACCACGGATGAGTATAGCACAGATACGCAGTATTTT. Its protein is CAWTTDEYSTDTQYF.